The 7 T cell receptor beta chains below all came from one sample that was sequenced in a study of beta chain features in type 1 diabetes. No cognate antigen is known for these TCRs. Expressed TCRB transcripts were sequenced because the entire RNA isolate underwent reverse transcription. Profiling relied on immunoSEQ multiplex PCR, and the TCRdb table lists in-frame clones only, not all of them. The sample carries roughly 150,000 clones, 7.5% to 9.5% recorded once. Study-level points and caveats: Type 1 diabetes patients had TCRB CDR3s that were shorter (moderately but significantly so) in all four CD4+ subsets.

Source material: central memory CD4+ T cells from blood. All receptors come from a woman between 18 and 30 years old with type 1 diabetes.

This sequence joins TRBV29-1 and TRBJ2-7; TRBD1 is a possible D gene (5 bases). V was cut by 6 bases and J by 3 bases, with 12 bases left in between. The CDR3 runs to 12 residues. In germline, CDR1 is SQVTM, CDR2 ANQGSEA. CDR3 nucleotides: TGCAGCGTCCTAACAGGTATCTACGAGCAGTACTTC. Amino acids: CSVLTGIYEQYF.

This clone was recorded a few times. V and J are TRBV7-9 and TRBJ2-5; 9 bases match TRBD1. The DNA end is more similar to TRBJ2-7, so the J call may be wrong. From germline, CDR1 is SEHNR and CDR2 FQNEAQ (reference sequence). The CDR3 totals 14 residues. For the CDR3, the DNA is TGTGCCAGCAGCTTACAACAGGGGGCTTACGAGCAGTACTTC. Amino acid sequence: CASSLQQGAYEQYF.

The chain employs TRBV15 and TRBJ2-7, with 8 bases fitting TRBD2. In germline, CDR1 is LNHNV, CDR2 YYDKDF (reference sequence). The CDR3 runs to 15 residues. The J segment lost 3 bases and the V segment lost 1 base, leaving 5 bases of the junction unmatched. The DNA for the CDR3 is TGTGCCACCAGCAGAGGCGGGACTAGTCTCTACGAGCAGTACTTC. Amino acids: CATSRGGTSLYEQYF.

This chain joins TRBV20-1 and TRBJ2-5; D not certain. CDR1 is DFQATT and CDR2 is SNEGSKA in the germline V gene (reference sequence). V was pared by 4 bases and J by 4 bases, with 7 bases between. The CDR3 runs 11 residues. The CDR3 coding sequence is TGCAGTGCTATTGTGCGAGAGACCCAGTACTTC. Residues: CSAIVRETQYF.

V gene TRBV6-5 combines with J gene TRBJ2-7; D perhaps matches TRBD2 (6 bases). The CDR3 consists of 12 residues. Germline assignment: CDR1 MNHEY and CDR2 SVGAGI. Trimming shortened V by 7 bases and J by 7 bases, and 14 bases separated the two germline ends. The CDR3 region has the DNA TGTGCCAGCACCCGGGACTCCGGGGAGCAGTACTTC. It encodes CASTRDSGEQYF.

This chain uses TRBV5-4 with TRBJ2-6, with unresolved D. The CDR3 consists of 16 residues. Germline lookup yields CDR1 SGHNT and CDR2 YYREEE (reference sequence). V was trimmed by 0 bases and J by 1 base, leaving 8 bases between them. This CDR3 reads CASSLDSGSGANVLTF. CDR3 bases: TGTGCCAGCAGCTTGGACTCGGGTTCTGGGGCCAACGTCCTGACTTTC.

J is TRBJ2-1 and V is TRBV18, with 12 bases matching TRBD2. V shed 3 bases, J shed 8 bases, and the junction held 8 bases outside the gene matches. The CDR3 is made up of 16 amino acids. Per the germline V gene, CDR1 is KGHSH and CDR2 is LQKENI. The CDR3 reads CASSPDSSGGAYEQFF. Here the CDR3 DNA reads TGTGCCAGCTCACCCGATTCTAGCGGGGGGGCCTATGAGCAGTTCTTC.